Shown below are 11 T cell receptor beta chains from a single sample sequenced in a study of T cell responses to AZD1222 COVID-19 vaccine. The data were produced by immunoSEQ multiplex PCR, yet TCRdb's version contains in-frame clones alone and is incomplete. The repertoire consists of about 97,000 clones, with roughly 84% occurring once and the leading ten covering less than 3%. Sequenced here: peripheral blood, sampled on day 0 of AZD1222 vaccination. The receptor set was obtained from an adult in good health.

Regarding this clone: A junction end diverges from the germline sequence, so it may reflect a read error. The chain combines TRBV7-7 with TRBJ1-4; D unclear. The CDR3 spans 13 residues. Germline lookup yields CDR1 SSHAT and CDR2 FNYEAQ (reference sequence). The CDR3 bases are TGTGCTAGCAGCTTCGGGGATAACGAAAAACTGTTTTTT. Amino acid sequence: CASSFGDNEKLFF.

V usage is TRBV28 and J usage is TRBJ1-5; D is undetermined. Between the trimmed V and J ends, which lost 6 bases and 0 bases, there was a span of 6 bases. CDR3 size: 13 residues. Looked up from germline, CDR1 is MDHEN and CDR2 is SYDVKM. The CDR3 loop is CASSLVSNQPQHF. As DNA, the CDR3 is TGTGCCAGCAGCTTAGTTAGCAATCAGCCCCAGCATTTT.

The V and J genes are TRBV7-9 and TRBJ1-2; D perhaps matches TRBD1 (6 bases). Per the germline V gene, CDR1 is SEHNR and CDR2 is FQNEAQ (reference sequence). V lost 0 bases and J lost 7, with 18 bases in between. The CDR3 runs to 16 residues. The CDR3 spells CASSLATGALASGYTF. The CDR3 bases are TGTGCCAGCAGCTTAGCGACGGGGGCGCTTGCTAGTGGCTACACCTTC.

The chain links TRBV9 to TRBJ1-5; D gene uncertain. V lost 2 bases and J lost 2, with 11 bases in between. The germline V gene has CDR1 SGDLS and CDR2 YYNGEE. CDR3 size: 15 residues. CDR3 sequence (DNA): TGTGCCAGCAGCGTCGGCGGATGGGGCAATCAGCCCCAGCATTTT. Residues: CASSVGGWGNQPQHF.

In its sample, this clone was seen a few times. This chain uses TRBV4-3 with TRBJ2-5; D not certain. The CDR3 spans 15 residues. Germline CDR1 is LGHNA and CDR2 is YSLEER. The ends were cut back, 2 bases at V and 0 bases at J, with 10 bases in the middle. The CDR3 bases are TGCGCCAGCAGCCAATTCTCAGCGAACCAAGAGACCCAGTACTTC. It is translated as CASSQFSANQETQYF.

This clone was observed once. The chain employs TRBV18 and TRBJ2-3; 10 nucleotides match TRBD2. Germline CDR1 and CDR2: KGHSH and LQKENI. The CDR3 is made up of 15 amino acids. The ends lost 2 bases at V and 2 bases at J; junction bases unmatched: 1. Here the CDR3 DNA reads TGTGCCAGCTCACCAGGGACTAGCGTCACAGATACGCAGTATTTT. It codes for CASSPGTSVTDTQYF.

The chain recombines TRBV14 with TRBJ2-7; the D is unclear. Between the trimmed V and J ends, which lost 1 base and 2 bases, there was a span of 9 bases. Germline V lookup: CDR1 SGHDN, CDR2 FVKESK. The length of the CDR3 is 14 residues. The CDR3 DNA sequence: TGTGCCAGCAGCCAAGGAAGGAGTGCCTACGAGCAGTACTTC. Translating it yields CASSQGRSAYEQYF. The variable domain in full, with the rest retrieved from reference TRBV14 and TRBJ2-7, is EAGVTQFPSHSVIEKGQTVTLRCDPISGHDNLYWYRRVMGKEIKFLLHFVKESKQDESGMPNNRFLAERTGGTYSTLKVQPAELEDSGVYFCASSQGRSAYEQYFGPGTRLTVT.

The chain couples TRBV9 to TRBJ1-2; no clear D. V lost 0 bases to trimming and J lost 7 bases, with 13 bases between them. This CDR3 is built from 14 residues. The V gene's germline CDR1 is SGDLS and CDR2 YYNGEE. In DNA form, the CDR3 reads TGTGCCAGCAGCGTAGATAACGGATTCTCTGGCTACACCTTC. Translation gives CASSVDNGFSGYTF. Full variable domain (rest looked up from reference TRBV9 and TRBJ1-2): DSGVTQTPKHLITATGQRVTLRCSPRSGDLSVYWYQQSLDQGLQFLIQYYNGEERAKGNILERFSAQQFPDLHSELNLSSLELGDSALYFCASSVDNGFSGYTFGSGTRLTVV.

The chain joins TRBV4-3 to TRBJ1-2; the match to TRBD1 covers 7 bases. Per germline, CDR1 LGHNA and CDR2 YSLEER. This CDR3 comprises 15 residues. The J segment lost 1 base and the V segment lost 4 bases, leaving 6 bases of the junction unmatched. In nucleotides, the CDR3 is TGCGCCAGCAGCCCCGGACAGGTCCTTAACTATGGCTACACCTTC. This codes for CASSPGQVLNYGYTF.

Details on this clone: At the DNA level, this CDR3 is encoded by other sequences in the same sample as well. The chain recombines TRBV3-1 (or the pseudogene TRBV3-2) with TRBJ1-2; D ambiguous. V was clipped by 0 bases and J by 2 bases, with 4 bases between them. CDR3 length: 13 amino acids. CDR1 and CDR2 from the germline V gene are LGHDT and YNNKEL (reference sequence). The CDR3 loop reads CASSQDLNYGYTF. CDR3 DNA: TGTGCCAGCAGCCAAGACCTAAACTATGGCTACACCTTC.

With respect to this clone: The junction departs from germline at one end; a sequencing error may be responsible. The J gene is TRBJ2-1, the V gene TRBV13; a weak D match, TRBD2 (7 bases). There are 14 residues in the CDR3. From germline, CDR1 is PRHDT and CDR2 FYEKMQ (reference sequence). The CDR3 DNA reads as TGTGCCAGCAGTTTAGGGGGGGCCCGGAATGAGCAGTTCTTC. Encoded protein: CASSLGGARNEQFF.